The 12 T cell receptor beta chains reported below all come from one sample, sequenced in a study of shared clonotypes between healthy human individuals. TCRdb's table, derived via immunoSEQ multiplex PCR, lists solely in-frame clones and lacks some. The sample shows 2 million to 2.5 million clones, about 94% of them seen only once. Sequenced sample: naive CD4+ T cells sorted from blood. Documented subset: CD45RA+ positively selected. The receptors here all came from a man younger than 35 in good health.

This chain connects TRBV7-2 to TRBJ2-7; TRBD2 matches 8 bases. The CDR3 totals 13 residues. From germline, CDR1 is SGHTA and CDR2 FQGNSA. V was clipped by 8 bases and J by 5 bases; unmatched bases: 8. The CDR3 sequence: CASRAGSGNEQYF. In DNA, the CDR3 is TGTGCCAGCCGGGCGGGTAGCGGGAACGAGCAGTACTTC.

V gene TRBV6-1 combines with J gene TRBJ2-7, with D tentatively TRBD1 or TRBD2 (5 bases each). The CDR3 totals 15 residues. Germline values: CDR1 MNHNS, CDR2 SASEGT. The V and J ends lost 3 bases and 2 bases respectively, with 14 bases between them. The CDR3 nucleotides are TGTGCCAGCAGTGATTGGGACCAGGTCGCCTACGAGCAGTACTTC. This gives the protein CASSDWDQVAYEQYF.

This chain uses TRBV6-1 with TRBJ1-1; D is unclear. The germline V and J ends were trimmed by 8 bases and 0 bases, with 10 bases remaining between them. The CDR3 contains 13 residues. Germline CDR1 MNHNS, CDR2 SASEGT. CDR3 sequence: CASLGPLNTEAFF. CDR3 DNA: TGTGCCAGCCTCGGCCCGCTGAACACTGAAGCTTTCTTT.

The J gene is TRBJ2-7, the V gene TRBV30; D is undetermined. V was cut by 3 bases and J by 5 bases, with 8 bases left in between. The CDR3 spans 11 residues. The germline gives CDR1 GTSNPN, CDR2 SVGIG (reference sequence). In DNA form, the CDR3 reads TGTGCCTGGAGCCCCGGGCACGAGCAGTACTTC. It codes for CAWSPGHEQYF. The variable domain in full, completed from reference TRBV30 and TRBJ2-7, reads SQTIHQWPATLVQPVGSPLSLECTVEGTSNPNLYWYRQAAGRGLQLLFYSVGIGQISSEVPQNLSASRPQDRQFILSSKKLLLSDSGFYLCAWSPGHEQYFGPGTRLTVT.

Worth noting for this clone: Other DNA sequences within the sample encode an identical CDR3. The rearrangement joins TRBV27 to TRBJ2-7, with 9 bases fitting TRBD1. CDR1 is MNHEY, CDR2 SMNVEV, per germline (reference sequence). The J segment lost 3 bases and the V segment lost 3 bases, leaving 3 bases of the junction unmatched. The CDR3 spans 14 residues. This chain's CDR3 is CASSFGTGIYEQYF. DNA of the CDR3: TGTGCCAGCAGTTTCGGGACAGGGATCTACGAGCAGTACTTC.

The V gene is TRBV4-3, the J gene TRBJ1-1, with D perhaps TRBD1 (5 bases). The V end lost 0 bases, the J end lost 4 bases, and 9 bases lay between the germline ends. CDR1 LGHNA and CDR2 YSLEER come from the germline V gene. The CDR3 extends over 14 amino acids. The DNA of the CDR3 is TGCGCCAGCAGCCAAGAGGCCGGGGCCACTGAAGCTTTCTTT. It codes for CASSQEAGATEAFF.

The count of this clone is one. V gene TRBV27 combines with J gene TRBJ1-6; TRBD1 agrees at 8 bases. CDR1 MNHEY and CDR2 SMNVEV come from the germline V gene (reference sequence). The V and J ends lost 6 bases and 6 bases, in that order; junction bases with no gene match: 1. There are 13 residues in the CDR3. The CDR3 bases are TGTGCCAGCAGCGACAGGGGTAATTCACCCCTCCACTTT. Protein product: CASSDRGNSPLHF.

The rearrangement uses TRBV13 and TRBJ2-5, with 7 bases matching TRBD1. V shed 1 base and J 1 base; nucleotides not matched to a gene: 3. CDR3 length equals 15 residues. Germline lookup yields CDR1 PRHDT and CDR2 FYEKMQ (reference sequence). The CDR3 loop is CASSLEGAPQETQYF. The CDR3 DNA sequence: TGTGCCAGCAGCTTAGAGGGGGCTCCCCAAGAGACCCAGTACTTC.

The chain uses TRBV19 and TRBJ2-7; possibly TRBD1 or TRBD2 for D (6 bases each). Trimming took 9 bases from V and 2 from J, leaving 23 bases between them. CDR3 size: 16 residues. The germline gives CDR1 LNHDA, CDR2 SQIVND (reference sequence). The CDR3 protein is CASVPPGALRPYEQYF. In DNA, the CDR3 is TGTGCCAGCGTACCACCGGGGGCCCTTAGACCCTACGAGCAGTACTTC.

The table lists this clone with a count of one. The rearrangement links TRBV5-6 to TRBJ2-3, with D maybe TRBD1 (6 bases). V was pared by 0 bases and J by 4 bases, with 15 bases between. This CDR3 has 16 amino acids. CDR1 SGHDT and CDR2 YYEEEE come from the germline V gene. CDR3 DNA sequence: TGTGCCAGCAGCTTGGAGCGGCACAGGGCGTCAGATACGCAGTATTTT. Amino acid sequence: CASSLERHRASDTQYF.

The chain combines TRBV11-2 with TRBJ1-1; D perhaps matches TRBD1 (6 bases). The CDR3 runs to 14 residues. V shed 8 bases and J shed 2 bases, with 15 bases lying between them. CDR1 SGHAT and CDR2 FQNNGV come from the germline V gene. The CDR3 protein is CASGTRGRNTEAFF. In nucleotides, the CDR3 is TGTGCCAGCGGGACTCGGGGGCGCAACACTGAAGCTTTCTTT.

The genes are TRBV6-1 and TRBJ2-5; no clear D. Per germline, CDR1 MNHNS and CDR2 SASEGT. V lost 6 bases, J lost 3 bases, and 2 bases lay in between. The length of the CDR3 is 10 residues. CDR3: CASRKETQYF. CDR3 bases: TGTGCCAGCAGAAAAGAGACCCAGTACTTC.